What follows are 28 T cell receptor beta chains derived from one specimen sequenced in a study of post-analysis software for immune sequencing data (dated by TCRdb to 2015 to 2017). The paper as a whole reports these results and caveats: Significantly higher frequencies in patients than in controls were found for about 5 TRBV segments, including TRBV5-6, TRBV5-1 and TRBV20-1.

The antigens for these receptors are not known. The method behind the library was PCR. For sequencing, an Illumina HiSeq 2500 was employed. To reduce PCR and sequencing biases, unique molecular identifiers were built into the TCR beta cDNA libraries. In-frame beta chains were kept once TCRdb had trimmed the public reads at Q25 with fastp and called clones with MiXCR. Every entry covers one CDR3 protein and lists the most common genes and DNA from its rows. The sample contains a few hundred thousand distinct CDR3 sequences, roughly 35% of them found a single time. The biggest ten clones account for 10% to 15% of the sample. Sequencing input: blood. These receptors were taken from a girl under 18 with multiple sclerosis.

This chain links TRBV4-3 with TRBJ1-1; 8 bases fit TRBD1. V was pared by 0 bases and J by 6 bases, with 12 bases of the junction left unmatched. Per the germline V gene, CDR1 is LGHNA and CDR2 is YSLEER. CDR3 size: 17 residues. DNA of the CDR3: TGCGCCAGCAGCCAAGATGAGGCTGCAGGGGGCGCGTCTGAAGCTTTCTTT. Translating it yields CASSQDEAAGGASEAFF.

The J gene is TRBJ2-5, the V gene TRBV14; 8 bases align to TRBD1. The V segment lost 5 bases and the J segment 4 bases; nucleotides outside the gene matches: 9. There are 15 residues in the CDR3. Germline CDR1 is SGHDN and CDR2 is FVKESK. The CDR3 region has the DNA TGTGCCAGCAGCGCCGCAGGGGGCTTAAGAGAGACCCAGTACTTC. It specifies CASSAAGGLRETQYF.

This clonotype was seen repeatedly, ten times or more. This chain connects TRBV6-5 to TRBJ2-7; TRBD2 might be the D (6 bases). The V end was cut by 1 base, the J end by 5 bases, with 18 bases between. The CDR3 loop spans 16 amino acids. Germline lookup yields CDR1 MNHEY and CDR2 SVGAGI. The CDR3 spells CASSYWGGDGLDEQYF. In DNA, the CDR3 is TGTGCCAGCAGTTACTGGGGCGGGGATGGTTTGGACGAGCAGTACTTC.

This clonotype was recorded many times. The chain carries TRBV6-5 and TRBJ1-2; possibly TRBD1 for D (5 bases). CDR1 and CDR2 from the germline V gene are MNHEY and SVGAGI. Deletions cut 2 bases from V and 4 bases from J, with 11 bases between. CDR3 size: 14 residues. The CDR3 loop reads CASSYRRTSYGYTF. DNA for the CDR3: TGTGCCAGCAGTTACCGGCGGACAAGCTATGGCTACACCTTC.

This clonotype was found once. This chain connects TRBV20-1 to TRBJ2-5; TRBD2 matches 7 bases. The CDR3 covers 15 residues. V gave up 6 bases and J gave up 3 bases; unmatched junction bases: 13. Germline CDR1 reads DFQATT; CDR2 reads SNEGSKA (reference sequence). Here the CDR3 reads CSAKSPASGKETQYF. DNA for the CDR3: TGCAGTGCAAAGTCCCCGGCTAGCGGAAAAGAGACCCAGTACTTC.

The chain recombines TRBV7-2 with TRBJ1-1; weak D call: TRBD1 (6 bases). Germline CDR1 and CDR2: SGHTA and FQGNSA. V shed 1 base and J shed 4 bases, with 16 bases lying between them. The CDR3 length is 16 residues. Written as DNA, the CDR3 is TGTGCCAGCAGCTTAGGGGGAAAAAGGGGGAGCACTGAAGCTTTCTTT. Residues: CASSLGGKRGSTEAFF.

This clonotype was seen a few times. The CDR3 region has the DNA TGTGCCAGCAGTCTTCTAGCGGGGAAACACGAGCAGTACTTC. Residues: CASSLLAGKHEQYF. The chain has TRBV2 and TRBJ2-7, with 9 bases identical to TRBD2. The germline gives CDR1 SNHLY, CDR2 FYNNEI. Losses at the gene ends were 5 bases for V and 5 bases for J; bases not matched to a gene: 7. The CDR3 is 14 residues long. The variable domain in full, with the rest retrieved from reference TRBV2 and TRBJ2-7, is EPEVTQTPSHQVTQMGQEVILRCVPISNHLYFYWYRQILGQKVEFLVSFYNNEISEKSEIFDDQFSVERPDGSNFTLKIRSTKLEDSAMYFCASSLLAGKHEQYFGPGTRLTVT.

This clonotype was counted only a few times. J is TRBJ2-5 and V is TRBV6-5, with 8 bases lining up with TRBD2. V shed 6 bases and J 1 base; nucleotides not matched to a gene: 7. Germline V gives CDR1 MNHEY, CDR2 SVGAGI. CDR3 length: 15 residues. In DNA form, the CDR3 reads TGTGCCAGCAGAGTAGGCGGGGGGAGCCAAGAGACCCAGTACTTC. This translates into CASRVGGGSQETQYF.

This clonotype has only a few counts. The chain carries TRBV6-1 and TRBJ2-7; 14 bases map to TRBD2. V shed 5 bases and J 3 bases; nucleotides not matched to a gene: 9. Germline lookup yields CDR1 MNHNS and CDR2 SASEGT. This CDR3 spans 17 amino acids. In nucleotides, the CDR3 is TGTGCCAGCAGTCCCCGGGCCGGGACTAGCGGGGGCTACGAGCAGTACTTC. Translation: CASSPRAGTSGGYEQYF.

The chain carries TRBV12-3 or TRBV12-4 and TRBJ1-4; D gene uncertain. This CDR3 contains 15 residues. V was clipped by 1 base and J by 5 bases, with 11 bases between them. CDR3 DNA sequence: TGTGCCAGCAGTTTAGGATCGGCGCTAAATGAAAAACTGTTTTTT. It translates to CASSLGSALNEKLFF.

The J gene is TRBJ2-1, the V gene TRBV20-1, with D tentatively TRBD1 or TRBD2 (5 bases each). The CDR3 is made up of 14 amino acids. Germline V gene lookup returns CDR1 DFQATT and CDR2 SNEGSKA (reference sequence). Trimming removed 5 bases at V and 3 bases at J, with 14 bases between. CDR3 in amino acids: CSAPDTRDYNEQFF. CDR3 DNA sequence: TGCAGTGCTCCGGACACCCGGGACTACAATGAGCAGTTCTTC.

This clonotype was seen more than once but under ten times. The rearrangement uses TRBV7-2 and TRBJ2-5; TRBD2 matches 15 bases. There are 18 residues in the CDR3. Germline V gene lookup returns CDR1 SGHTA and CDR2 FQGNSA. V gave up 4 bases and J gave up 0 bases; unmatched junction bases: 6. DNA for the CDR3: TGTGCCAGCAGCTGGACTAGCGGGGGGGCTCTAAACCAAGAGACCCAGTACTTC. This translates into CASSWTSGGALNQETQYF. Full variable domain (outside the CDR3, taken from reference TRBV7-2 and TRBJ2-5): GAGVSQSPSNKVTEKGKDVELRCDPISGHTALYWYRQSLGQGLEFLIYFQGNSAPDKSGLPSDRFSAERTGGSVSTLTIQRTQQEDSAVYLCASSWTSGGALNQETQYFGPGTRLLVL.

V and J are TRBV18 and TRBJ2-5; a possible D gene is TRBD2 (6 bases). CDR1 is KGHSH, CDR2 LQKENI, per germline. The CDR3 sequence is 13 residues long. V lost 6 bases to trimming and J lost 2 bases, with 10 bases between them. CDR3 sequence reads: CASSRTTQETQYF. The CDR3 DNA reads as TGTGCCAGCTCTAGGACTACGCAAGAGACCCAGTACTTC.

The gene calls are TRBV4-3 and TRBJ1-2; the D is unclear. Germline V gene sequence: CDR1 LGHNA, CDR2 YSLEER. The length of the CDR3 is 14 residues. The V end lost 0 bases, the J end lost 3 bases, and 8 bases lay between the germline ends. The CDR3: CASSQEREYYGYTF. CDR3 in DNA: TGCGCCAGCAGCCAAGAACGAGAGTACTATGGCTACACCTTC.

This clonotype was recorded a few times. The chain is built from TRBV5-1 and TRBJ2-7; TRBD1 aligns across 8 bases. The CDR3 runs to 16 residues. Per germline, CDR1 SGHRS and CDR2 YFSETQ. The V gene end was trimmed by 6 bases and the J gene end by 2 bases; junction bases not matched to a gene: 13. CDR3 DNA: TGCGCCAGCAAATTGGGTCCGGGACAGGAGACCTACGAGCAGTACTTC. Amino acids: CASKLGPGQETYEQYF.

The table lists this clonotype with a few counts. The chain carries TRBV12-3 or TRBV12-4 and TRBJ2-1; possible D gene TRBD2, 6 bases. The V gene lost 7 bases and the J gene lost 7 bases, with 8 bases spanning the gap. The CDR3 loop spans 11 amino acids. The CDR3 coding sequence is TGTGCCAGCAAGCGGGCGAATGAGCAGTTCTTC. It specifies CASKRANEQFF.

Comment on this clonotype: This may arise from a read error, as a much more abundant clone is one base away. The V gene is TRBV20-1, the J gene TRBJ1-3, with unresolved D. The CDR3 extends over 18 amino acids. CDR1 and CDR2 from the germline V gene are DFQATT and SNEGSKA (reference sequence). V dropped 0 bases and J dropped 2 bases, with 20 bases sitting between them. The CDR3: CSARDCSTQPKPGNTIYF. As DNA, the CDR3 is TGCAGTGCTAGAGATTGTAGCACACAACCCAAACCTGGAAACACCATATATTTT.

There are a few counts of this clonotype. This chain uses TRBV20-1 with TRBJ1-2; 7 nucleotides align to TRBD1. This CDR3 contains 15 residues. Germline V gene data show CDR1 as DFQATT and CDR2 as SNEGSKA (reference sequence). The V and J ends lost 2 bases and 4 bases, in that order; junction bases with no gene match: 10. CDR3 loop: CSARNLNRGLYGYTF. The DNA for the CDR3 is TGCAGTGCTAGAAACTTAAACAGGGGCCTCTATGGCTACACCTTC.

This clonotype was detected only a few times. This chain uses TRBV5-6 with TRBJ2-2; D unresolved. This CDR3 is 13 amino acids long. With 3 bases removed from V and 5 bases from J, the gap between germline ends came to 8 bases. The V gene's germline CDR1 is SGHDT and CDR2 YYEEEE. CDR3 nucleotides: TGTGCCAGCAGCTATAGCCAGACCGGGGAGCTGTTTTTT. This translates into CASSYSQTGELFF.

On this clonotype: A junction boundary mismatches the germline segment, possibly from a read error. The genes are TRBV4-3 and TRBJ2-3; perhaps TRBD1 as D (5 bases). The germline gives CDR1 LGHNA, CDR2 YSLEER. The length of the CDR3 is 16 residues. The CDR3 sequence is CANSQDQGLGGDTQYF. The DNA of the CDR3 is TGCGCCAACAGCCAAGACCAGGGTCTGGGTGGAGATACGCAGTATTTT.

The J gene is TRBJ2-1, the V gene TRBV5-1; no clear D. Germline V CDR1 and CDR2: SGHRS, YFSETQ. This CDR3 has 17 amino acids. V gave up 4 bases and J gave up 0 bases, with 17 bases separating them. The CDR3 sequence: CASSRWRSFSSYNEQFF. The CDR3 bases are TGCGCCAGCAGCCGGTGGCGATCCTTTAGCTCCTACAATGAGCAGTTCTTC.

J is TRBJ2-7 and V is TRBV14, with TRBD2 identical over 8 bases. The V gene end was trimmed by 6 bases and the J gene end by 7 bases; junction bases not matched to a gene: 14. CDR1 is SGHDN, CDR2 FVKESK, per germline. CDR3 length: 15 amino acids. The CDR3 sequence: CASSPQRRGADEQYF. The CDR3 DNA reads TGTGCCAGCAGTCCTCAGCGGCGGGGGGCGGATGAGCAGTACTTC.

V and J are TRBV20-1 and TRBJ2-4; the D gene is possibly TRBD1 (5 bases). Looked up from germline, CDR1 is DFQATT and CDR2 is SNEGSKA (reference sequence). Trimming stripped 1 base from V and 5 bases from J, with 15 bases between. The CDR3 is 15 amino acids. Written as DNA, the CDR3 is TGCAGTGCTAGAGCGTTTACTCGACAGCAAAACATTCAGTACTTC. This codes for CSARAFTRQQNIQYF.

The chain couples TRBV20-1 to TRBJ2-7, with a possible D match to TRBD1 (6 bases). CDR1 is DFQATT and CDR2 is SNEGSKA in the germline V gene (reference sequence). V was clipped by 3 bases and J by 3 bases, with 18 bases between them. The CDR3 runs 15 residues. The CDR3 DNA follows: TGCAGTGCTAGCGAGGGACAAGCATGGAACTACGAGCAGTACTTC. The encoded protein is CSASEGQAWNYEQYF.

The chain employs TRBV11-2 and TRBJ2-1; a possible D gene is TRBD2 (6 bases). Germline V gives CDR1 SGHAT, CDR2 FQNNGV. The CDR3 covers 11 residues. With 5 bases removed from V and 12 bases from J, the gap between germline ends came to 11 bases. In nucleotides, the CDR3 is TGTGCCAGCAGCCTCACGCGGGGGCAGTTCTTC. This gives the protein CASSLTRGQFF.

There are a few counts of this clonotype. This chain links TRBV6-5 with TRBJ2-1; D is possibly TRBD1 (6 bases). V lost 5 bases and J lost 2, with 13 bases in between. This CDR3 contains 15 residues. Germline V gene sequence: CDR1 MNHEY, CDR2 SVGAGI. The DNA of the CDR3 is TGTGCCAGCAGTACTCCCAGGGGAGCCTACAATGAGCAGTTCTTC. Residues: CASSTPRGAYNEQFF.

This chain links TRBV12-3 or TRBV12-4 with TRBJ1-1, with D uncertain. The length of the CDR3 is 13 residues. V was clipped by 4 bases and J by 11 bases, with 17 bases between them. Here the CDR3 reads CASSSPGHRKAFF. The DNA of the CDR3 is TGTGCCAGCAGTTCTCCCGGGCACCGCAAGGCTTTCTTT.

Remarks on this clonotype: A read error may produce the germline difference seen at one junction end. This sequence joins TRBV12-3 or TRBV12-4 and TRBJ1-2; TRBD1 agrees at 7 bases. This CDR3 contains 15 residues. The CDR3 nucleotides read TGTGCCAGCGGTTTTGGGACAGCCACCTCCTATGGCTACACCTTC. Its translation: CASGFGTATSYGYTF.